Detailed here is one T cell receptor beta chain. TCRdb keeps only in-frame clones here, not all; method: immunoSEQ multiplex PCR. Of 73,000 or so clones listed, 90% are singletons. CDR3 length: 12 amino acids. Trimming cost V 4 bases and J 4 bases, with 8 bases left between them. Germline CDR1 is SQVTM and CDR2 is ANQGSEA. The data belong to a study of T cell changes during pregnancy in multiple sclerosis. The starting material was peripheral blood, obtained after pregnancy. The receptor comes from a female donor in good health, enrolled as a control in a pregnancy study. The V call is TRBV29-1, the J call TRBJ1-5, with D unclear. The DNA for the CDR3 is TGCAGCGTTGGTCCGGGAAATCAGCCCCAGCATTTT. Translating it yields CSVGPGNQPQHF.